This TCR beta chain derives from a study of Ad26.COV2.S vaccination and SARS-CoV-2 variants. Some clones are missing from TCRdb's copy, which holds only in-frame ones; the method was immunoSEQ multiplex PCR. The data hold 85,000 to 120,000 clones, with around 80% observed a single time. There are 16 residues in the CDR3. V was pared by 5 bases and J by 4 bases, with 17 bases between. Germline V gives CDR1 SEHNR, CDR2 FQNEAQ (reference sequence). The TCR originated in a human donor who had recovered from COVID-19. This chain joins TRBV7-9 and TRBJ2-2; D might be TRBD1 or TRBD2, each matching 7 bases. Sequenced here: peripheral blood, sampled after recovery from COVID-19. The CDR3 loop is CASSLQGGGGTGELFF. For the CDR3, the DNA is TGTGCCAGCAGCCTCCAGGGAGGGGGCGGCACCGGGGAGCTGTTTTTT. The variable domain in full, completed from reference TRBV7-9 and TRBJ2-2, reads DTGVSQNPRHKITKRGQNVTFRCDPISEHNRLYWYRQTLGQGPEFLTYFQNEAQLEKSRLLSDRFSAERPKGSFSTLEIQRTEQGDSAMYLCASSLQGGGGTGELFFGEGSRLTVL.